The 8 T cell receptor beta chains below were found in one sample sequenced in a study of metastatic and nonmetastatic thyroid tumors. TCRdb re-analyzed the PCR reads using MiXCR. This table holds roughly 8,400 clones, approximately 33% found once. Treatment of any kind had been given to no patient before thyroid surgery. Sequencing was performed on tumor tissue. Source of these receptors: a female donor with papillary thyroid cancer or a benign thyroid nodule (not recorded which). Some clones in this sample may be carry-over from other donors' samples.

This clone came up a few times. The sample contains more than one DNA sequence encoding this CDR3. The chain is built from TRBV25-1 and TRBJ1-6; 9 nucleotides match TRBD1. CDR3 length equals 15 residues. CDR1 and CDR2 from the germline V gene are MGHDK and SYGVNS. Trimming cost V 1 base and J 10 bases; bases outside gene matches: 5. DNA of the CDR3: TGTGCCAGCAGTGAATTGAGGACAGGGGTCTCACCCCTCCACTTT. Translating it yields CASSELRTGVSPLHF.

The chain has TRBV18 and TRBJ2-5, with 11 nucleotides matching TRBD2. The assigned J gene may be wrong: the sequence end matches TRBJ2-1 better. Germline-derived CDR1 and CDR2 are KGHSH and LQKENI. The CDR3 spans 14 residues. The CDR3 DNA is TGTGCCAGCTCACCTTGGACTAGCGGGAATGAGCAGTTCTTC. This sequence encodes CASSPWTSGNEQFF.

On this clone itself: This sample includes further DNA sequences coding for the same CDR3. This chain uses TRBV12-3 or TRBV12-4 with TRBJ1-5; 10 bases are shared with TRBD1. J gave up 0 bases and V 6 bases, and 2 bases lay outside the gene matches. The CDR3 loop spans 15 amino acids. DNA of the CDR3: TGTGCCAGCAGCTGGACAGGGGGTAGCAATCAGCCCCAGCATTTT. Encoded protein: CASSWTGGSNQPQHF.

This clone was counted a few times. The chain employs TRBV28 and TRBJ2-7, with D hard to call. Trimming shortened V by 5 bases and J by 2 bases, and 13 bases separated the two germline ends. The length of the CDR3 is 14 residues. Germline assignment: CDR1 MDHEN and CDR2 SYDVKM. The CDR3 reads CASSLGPKPYEQYF. CDR3 DNA: TGTGCCAGCAGTCTGGGCCCAAAGCCCTACGAGCAGTACTTC.

Sample share makes this clone medium-sized. V gene TRBV5-6 combines with J gene TRBJ2-7; D call uncertain. Trimming left V 6 bases short and J 2 bases short, with 12 bases between. CDR3 length: 13 residues. Germline assignment: CDR1 SGHDT and CDR2 YYEEEE. CDR3 sequence (DNA): TGTGCCAGCACCATTCAGCAGGCCTACGAGCAGTACTTC. It yields the protein CASTIQQAYEQYF.

This clone is medium-sized by share. The chain has TRBV4-1 and TRBJ1-2, with a weak D call TRBD1 (5 bases). The CDR3 is made up of 14 amino acids. The V end was cut by 1 base, the J end by 8 bases, with 14 bases between. Per germline, CDR1 MGHRA and CDR2 YSYEKL. The CDR3 here is CASSQVMAGDGYTF. CDR3 DNA sequence: TGCGCCAGCAGCCAAGTGATGGCGGGGGACGGCTACACCTTC.

This clone turned up a few times. The V call is TRBV6-1, the J call TRBJ2-7, with 8 bases that match TRBD1. The trim removed 0 bases at V and 5 bases at J, leaving 6 bases unmatched. CDR1 MNHNS and CDR2 SASEGT come from the germline V gene. The CDR3 loop spans 15 amino acids. The CDR3 DNA reads as TGTGCCAGCAGTGAAGCGTCAGGGGGCTTCCACGAGCAGTACTTC. The encoded protein is CASSEASGGFHEQYF.

The rearrangement joins TRBV6-1 to TRBJ2-2; TRBD2 aligns across 8 bases. This CDR3 region has 17 residues. Germline CDR1 and CDR2: MNHNS and SASEGT. Trimming took 6 bases from V and 0 from J; bases not matched to a gene: 9. The CDR3 sequence is CASRFHSGKTNTGELFF. DNA for the CDR3: TGTGCCAGCAGATTCCATAGCGGGAAAACGAACACCGGGGAGCTGTTTTTT.